The entry below describes one T cell receptor (beta chain). The clone's antigen remains unknown. Per-base quality was not reported, and no clone a single base away is much larger than it. The library was prepared using the immunoSEQ multiplex PCR assay. A mixture of 60 forward primers for TCR Vbeta segments and 13 reverse primers for TCR Jbeta segments was used in the multiplex PCR. The CDR3 region of rearranged TCR beta genes was amplified from genomic DNA with a multiplex PCR assay. On the Illumina HiSeq System, the amplified TCR beta libraries were sequenced as 87-base-pair reads. The authors' analysis ran thus. A later analysis counted 75 million to 100 million unique TCR beta chains across the 690 or so repertoires, and some 11 million of these chains were shared by at least two donors. A nearest-neighbor algorithm error-corrected the raw reads and collapsed the reads into unique sequences, merging closely related sequences to remove PCR and sequencing errors. CDR3 sequences were aligned to IMGT reference sequences to assign V, D and J gene segments. For a sequence to be retained, at least a six-nucleotide match to both a V gene segment and a J gene segment was required. A rearrangement was called productive if the CDR3 had no stop codons and remained in frame with V and J, and every other rearrangement was called non-productive. Following IMGT convention, CDR3 was defined as the stretch from the second conserved V-encoded cysteine up to the conserved J-encoded phenylalanine. In an earlier analysis of 550 to 650 of the donors, sequences lacking an unambiguous match to a single V gene segment were excluded. An earlier analysis of 550 to 650 of the donors classified V segments as functional when productive rearrangements were above 56.7% and as segregating when the standard deviation between donors was above 5%. A statistical classification framework was built for diagnosing cytomegalovirus status from the catalog of TCR beta chain sequences. V and J gene assignment, in a later analysis, came from comparing TCR nucleotide sequences with IMGT/GENE-DB human TR gene sequences. A later analysis assigned CDR3 sequences and most-parsimonious VDJ recombination scenarios with the TCRdist pipeline. In a later analysis, each TCR beta chain was defined by its CDR3 amino acid sequence together with its V-gene family, and reads without a unique V-gene family were excluded. A later analysis removed 500 to 650 highly shared, low-generation-probability nucleotide sequences to deal with suspected cross-contamination and a sequencing artifact. In a later analysis, a clonal expansion index for each public chain was calculated from normalized within-repertoire ranks of inferred template counts. Generation probabilities in a later analysis came from a VDJ recombination model fitted to out-of-frame rearrangements, and those results were checked against IGoR. In a later analysis, hypergeometric tests were used to score TCR-TCR, TCR-HLA and TCR-CMV co-occurrence, with a repertoire-size bias correction applied to TCR pairs. A later analysis estimated false discovery rates by permuting HLA or CMV assignments 20 times. In a later analysis, co-occurring TCRs were grouped using DBSCAN, and TCRdist sequence similarity was added for clustering within HLA-allele-positive subsets. Co-occurrence clustering excluded repertoires with fewer than 30,000 or more than 120,000 public chains, plus five with anomalous nucleotide sharing. Drawn from immuneACCESS, this table holds only the in-frame rearrangements with V and J called that TCRdb kept. Clones are partly lost; checked studies trace under half to an unresolved V gene and leave the rest unexplained. V and J calls and clone size are copied from that table; D and trimming were computed from the DNA. This sample lists 130,000 or so clones; around 79% were detected once. Jointly, the top ten make up roughly 2% of the sample.

These data originate in a study of cytomegalovirus exposure and HLA in healthy donors (dated by TCRdb to 2015 to 2018). For the wider study: In an earlier analysis of approximately 500 of the donors, about 270 Gb of sequence data and about 110 million unique TCR beta sequences from about 179 million T cells were reported. An early release covering roughly 600 HLA-typed donors comprised about 290 gigabases of sequencing data and roughly 85 million unique TCR sequences. Among the approximately 400 genotyped donors, under 90% belonged to the genetic ancestry cluster associated with self-reported Caucasian donors. The study aimed to test whether cataloging public T cell receptors could reveal signatures of past pathogen exposure. Using immunosequencing, the study profiled T cell repertoires from 500 to 800 subjects and related those repertoires to cytomegalovirus serostatus. A separate validation cohort of over 95 different subjects was used in addition to the 666-subject first cohort. To predict cytomegalovirus infection status, the study brought together high-throughput TCR immunosequencing, statistical association of individual TCRs with disease status, and machine learning. In a later analysis, previously published TCR beta repertoires from roughly 710 donors were re-analyzed and high-resolution HLA genotyping was added so that TCR occurrence patterns could be studied. In the later analysis, no new phenotypic data were used to find candidate immune exposures; instead, reliance was placed on TCR beta sequences and their occurrence across donors. An earlier analysis of 587 of the donors applied high-throughput TCR beta sequencing to assess whether each TCR beta V gene segment acted as functional or pseudogenic. Donor age, sex, ethnicity and CMV serostatus were collected together with the repertoire data. A later genetic analysis used genome-wide SNP genotypes for about 60% of the roughly 700 donors, treating that subset as a discovery cohort. All discovery cohort repertoires had been generated using a single sequencing platform. HLA typing included class I and class II loci at four-digit resolution. Typing coverage varied by locus: 629-630 donors for A, B, C, DRB1 and DQB1; some 520 for DQA1; more than 600 for DPA1; roughly 470 for DPB1. A handful of DR-DQ haplotypes were handled as single units for association and clustering because linkage in the cohort was strong. Across 398 genotyped donors of the cohort, an average of approximately 220,000 unique TCR beta nucleotide sequences per donor were sequenced, and 15% to 20% of those sequences were non-productive. What the authors observed across the whole study: In a later analysis, around 17,000 TCR beta sequences were associated with specific HLA alleles at a false discovery rate of 0.05. Correlated functional status among segregating V segments might be attributable to linkage disequilibrium, but an unknown experimental factor could not be ruled out. A further reported finding was that TCR beta sequences accurately predicted the HLA-A and HLA-B alleles for most subjects in the first cohort. HLA typing was unavailable for some donors at each locus, so association tests used only the typed subset. It was suggested by the authors that the approach could potentially be generalized to other disease states and immunological phenotypes. Because the 87-base-pair reads could not distinguish some IMGT-functional V segments, including TRBV6-2 and TRBV6-3, those segments were excluded. Because counts were too low, about 15 rarely observed V segments, including chromosome 9 orphons, were left out of the earlier analysis of 500 to 650 of the donors. An earlier analysis of 450 to 750 of the donors showed that most TCR beta V segments appeared in productive rearrangements either about 87% or about 30% of the time, which broadly matched IMGT annotations. In the study, approximately 150 TCR beta chains were listed as associated with cytomegalovirus. The cohort was sequenced for TCR beta chains only, and without alpha or paired-chain data the features that could be detected were limited. Immune exposure information for the cohort was limited to CMV serostatus. Roughly uniform sequencing depth across donors was assumed in presence/absence analyses, although this assumption may not hold. Most TCR sequences were observed very rarely across donors, whereas some public TCRs were present in many individuals. A cluster of highly shared sequence variants was judged likely to be a technical artifact of the sequencing pipeline. According to a later analysis, parvovirus B19, influenza, CMV and Epstein-Barr virus appeared linked to several top co-occurrence clusters. In vitro tests confirmed that three of the cytomegalovirus-associated TCR beta chains recognize cytomegalovirus antigens. Compared with the 666-donor mean, donors in an Asian-associated ancestry cluster had fewer N-insertions in productive TCRs, according to a later genetic analysis. Strong co-occurrence of HLA alleles, especially DR and DQ, made assigning TCR associations to individual alleles difficult. According to a later analysis, most CMV-associated TCR beta chains appeared to be HLA-restricted, and the HLA associations seemed to be driven largely by CMV exposure. V-gene and J-gene trimming of TCR beta chains was associated with a missense DCLRE1C variant in a later genetic analysis, and the association was replicated in an independent cohort. In both the original and validation cohorts, the classifier was reported to diagnose cytomegalovirus status with high specificity and sensitivity. In a later analysis, HLA-associated TCR beta chains showed more clonal expansion and lower generation probabilities than non-associated chains that were equally common. A later analysis found that TCR association rates varied across HLA loci, with DRB1 alleles showing the most associated TCRs and HLA-C alleles the fewest.

The cohort was made up of approximately 700 healthy bone marrow donors. All cohort members were sampled while nominally healthy, although unrecorded immune exposures were likely present. The donor tested CMV seropositive and was one of the 289 seropositive cohort members. Each donor provided a peripheral blood sample, and peripheral blood mononuclear cells were used for TCR beta sequencing. The Qiagen DNeasy Blood Extraction Kit was used to extract genomic DNA from the blood cell samples. CDR1 and CDR2 are read off the germline V gene (reference sequence) as LNHDA and SQIVND. V is pared back by 7 bases and J by 3 bases, with 18 bases lying between the germline termini. Inclusive of the bounding cysteine and phenylalanine, the CDR3 is 16 residues long. The only DNA kept is the CDR3, 48 bases in frame from the first base.

The clonotype comes from a woman between 35 and 50 years old in good health and CMV-seropositive. The chain employs TRBV19 and TRBJ2-2; D gene: possibly TRBD1, on 8 matching bases. The sequenced sample was PBMCs. The CDR3 here reads CASKDREGIHTGELFF. Here is the DNA: TGTGCCAGTAAGGACAGGGAGGGGATACACACCGGGGAGCTGTTTTTT. Outside the CDR3, residues come from the reference TRBV19 and TRBJ2-2 proteins, so the full variable domain is: DGGITQSPKYLFRKEGQNVTLSCEQNLNHDAMYWYRQDPGQGLRLIYYSQIVNDFQKGDIAEGYSVSREKKESFPLTVTSAQKNPTAFYLCASKDREGIHTGELFFGEGSRLTVL.